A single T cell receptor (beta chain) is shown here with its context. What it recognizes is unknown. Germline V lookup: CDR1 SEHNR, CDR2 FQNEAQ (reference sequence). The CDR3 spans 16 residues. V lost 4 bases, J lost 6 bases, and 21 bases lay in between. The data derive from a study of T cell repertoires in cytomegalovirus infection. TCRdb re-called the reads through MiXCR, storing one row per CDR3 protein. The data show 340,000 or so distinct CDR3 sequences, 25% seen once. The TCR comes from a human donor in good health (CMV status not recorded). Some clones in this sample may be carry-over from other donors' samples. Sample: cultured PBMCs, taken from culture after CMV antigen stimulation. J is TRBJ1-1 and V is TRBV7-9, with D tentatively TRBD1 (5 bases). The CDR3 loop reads CASSSHRLGEKSEAFF. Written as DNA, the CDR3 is TGTGCCAGCAGCTCCCACCGGTTGGGGGAAAAGTCTGAAGCTTTCTTT.